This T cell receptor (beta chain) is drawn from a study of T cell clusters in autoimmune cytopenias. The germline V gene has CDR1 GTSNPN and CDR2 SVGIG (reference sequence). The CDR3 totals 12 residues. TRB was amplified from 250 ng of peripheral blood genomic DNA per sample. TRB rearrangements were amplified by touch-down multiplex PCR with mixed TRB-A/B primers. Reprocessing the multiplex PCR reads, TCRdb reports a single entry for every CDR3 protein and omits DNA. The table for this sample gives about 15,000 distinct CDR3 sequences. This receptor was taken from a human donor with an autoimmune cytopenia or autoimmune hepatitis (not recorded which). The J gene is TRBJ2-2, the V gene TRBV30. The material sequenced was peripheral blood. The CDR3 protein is CAWSVPPGELFF.